The clone carrying this TCR beta chain came up once. Per the authors' pipeline: It was from reference gene primer amplification that nucleated cell counts were estimated. Libraries were prepared by immunoSEQ multiplex PCR; TCRdb keeps only in-frame clonotypes and omits some of them. For V, J and clone size, that table is used; D and trimming come from the DNA. The sample includes over 250,000 clones, more than 75% seen only once; the top ten take approximately 2.3%. The CDR3 has 16 residues. After removal of 3 bases from V and 4 bases from J, the junction contained 6 bases not matched to a gene. Germline V lookup: CDR1 SGHVS, CDR2 FQNEAQ. The record originates from a study of blood T cell repertoires in COVID-19. Study-level background: Samples came from the United States, Italy and Spain, spanning acute and convalescent COVID-19. T cells, B-cell-depleted T cells, or PBMCs provided the cDNA or gDNA that served as material.

This chain uses TRBV7-8 with TRBJ2-2; 9 bases align to TRBD1. The receptor comes from a woman aged 50 to 60 with acute or convalescent COVID-19. The specimen sequenced was peripheral blood. The CDR3 nucleotides are TGTGCCAGCAGCTTGGCCGGGACAGGGTCCACCGGGGAGCTGTTTTTT. Translation gives CASSLAGTGSTGELFF.